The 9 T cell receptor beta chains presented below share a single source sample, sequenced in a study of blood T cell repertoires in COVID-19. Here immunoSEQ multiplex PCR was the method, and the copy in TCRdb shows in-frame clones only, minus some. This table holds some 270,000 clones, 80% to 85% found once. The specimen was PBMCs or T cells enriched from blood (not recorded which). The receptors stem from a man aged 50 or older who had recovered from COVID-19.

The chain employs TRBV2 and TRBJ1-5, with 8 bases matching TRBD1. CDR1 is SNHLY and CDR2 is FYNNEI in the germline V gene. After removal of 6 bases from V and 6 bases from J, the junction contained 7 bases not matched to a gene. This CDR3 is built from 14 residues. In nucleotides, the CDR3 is TGTGCCAGCAGGGAACAGGGGGAGTCTCAGCCCCAGCATTTT. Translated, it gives CASREQGESQPQHF.

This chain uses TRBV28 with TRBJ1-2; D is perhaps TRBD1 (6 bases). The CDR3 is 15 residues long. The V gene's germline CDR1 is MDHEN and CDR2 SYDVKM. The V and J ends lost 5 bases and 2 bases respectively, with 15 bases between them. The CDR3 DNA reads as TGTGCCAGCAGTCTACCCCCTGGACAGAACTATGGCTACACCTTC. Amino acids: CASSLPPGQNYGYTF.

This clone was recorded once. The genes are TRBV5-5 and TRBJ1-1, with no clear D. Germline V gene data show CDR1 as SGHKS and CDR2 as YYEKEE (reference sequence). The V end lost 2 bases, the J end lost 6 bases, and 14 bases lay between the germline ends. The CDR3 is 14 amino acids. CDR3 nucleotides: TGTGCCAGCAGCTTAGGCCAGGCGGGCTCTGAAGCTTTCTTT. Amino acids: CASSLGQAGSEAFF.

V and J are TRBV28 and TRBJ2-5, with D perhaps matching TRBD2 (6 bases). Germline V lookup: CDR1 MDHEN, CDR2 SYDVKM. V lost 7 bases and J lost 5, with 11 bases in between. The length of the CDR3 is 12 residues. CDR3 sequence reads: CASTTRDETQYF. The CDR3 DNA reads TGTGCCAGCACGACTAGGGATGAGACCCAGTACTTC.

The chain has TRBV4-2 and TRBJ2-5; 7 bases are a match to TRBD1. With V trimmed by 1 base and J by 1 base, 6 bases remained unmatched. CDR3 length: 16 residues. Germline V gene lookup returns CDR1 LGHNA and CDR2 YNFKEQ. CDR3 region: CASSQAAGGPQETQYF. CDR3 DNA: TGTGCCAGCAGCCAAGCGGCAGGGGGACCCCAAGAGACCCAGTACTTC.

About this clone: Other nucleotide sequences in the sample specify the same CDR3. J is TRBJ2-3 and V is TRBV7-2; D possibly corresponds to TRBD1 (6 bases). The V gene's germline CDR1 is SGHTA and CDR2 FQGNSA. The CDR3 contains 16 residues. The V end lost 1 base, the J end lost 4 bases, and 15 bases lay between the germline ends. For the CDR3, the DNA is TGTGCCAGCAGCTTAGAGGCAGGGGCCGGCGCAGATACGCAGTATTTT. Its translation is CASSLEAGAGADTQYF.

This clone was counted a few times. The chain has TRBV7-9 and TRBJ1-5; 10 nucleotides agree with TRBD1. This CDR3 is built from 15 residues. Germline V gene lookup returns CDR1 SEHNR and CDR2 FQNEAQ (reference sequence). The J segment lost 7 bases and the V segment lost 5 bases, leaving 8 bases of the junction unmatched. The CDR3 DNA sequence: TGTGCCAGCAGCCCACAGGGACAGGGGACCCAGCCCCAGCATTTT. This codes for CASSPQGQGTQPQHF. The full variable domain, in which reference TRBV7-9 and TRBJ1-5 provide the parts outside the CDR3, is DTGVSQNPRHKITKRGQNVTFRCDPISEHNRLYWYRQTLGQGPEFLTYFQNEAQLEKSRLLSDRFSAERPKGSFSTLEIQRTEQGDSAMYLCASSPQGQGTQPQHFGDGTRLSIL.

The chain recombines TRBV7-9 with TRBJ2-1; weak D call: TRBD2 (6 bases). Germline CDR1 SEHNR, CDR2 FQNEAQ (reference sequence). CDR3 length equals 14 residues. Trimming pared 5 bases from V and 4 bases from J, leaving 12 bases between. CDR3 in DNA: TGTGCCAGCAGCCCGGGACTTGATTACAATGAGCAGTTCTTC. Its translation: CASSPGLDYNEQFF.

This CDR3 reads CASCRGIGSPLHF. CDR3 DNA sequence: TGTGCCAGCTGTCGGGGTATTGGTTCACCCCTCCACTTT. V usage is TRBV6-5 and J usage is TRBJ1-6; D is undetermined. The germline V gene encodes CDR1 MNHEY and CDR2 SVGAGI. This CDR3 has 13 amino acids. The V end lost 8 bases, the J end lost 9 bases, and 14 bases lay between the germline ends.